A single sample is the source of the 21 T cell receptor beta chains below, sequenced in a study of beta chain features in type 1 diabetes. The isolated RNA, all of it, was reverse transcribed, so expressed TCRB transcripts were what got sequenced. Measured with immunoSEQ multiplex PCR; TCRdb has only the in-frame clones, and not every one. The sample has about 180,000 clones; about an eighth are singletons. The sequenced material came from central memory CD4+ T cells from blood. All receptors come from a woman aged 18-30 years in good health.

This clone was detected only a few times. The chain employs TRBV4-2 and TRBJ2-1, with TRBD2 identical over 9 bases. Germline V gives CDR1 LGHNA, CDR2 YNFKEQ. V was clipped by 0 bases and J by 8 bases; unmatched bases: 23. The CDR3 runs 21 residues. CDR3 protein: CASSQEATKSSVAGVGDEQFF. CDR3 bases: TGTGCCAGCAGCCAAGAGGCAACTAAATCCTCAGTAGCGGGAGTAGGCGATGAGCAGTTCTTC.

The chain has TRBV4-2 and TRBJ2-2; no reliable D call. V was cut by 0 bases and J by 6 bases, with 11 bases left in between. From germline, CDR1 is LGHNA and CDR2 YNFKEQ. CDR3 size: 15 residues. The CDR3 loop reads CASSQELAGPGELFF. For the CDR3, the DNA is TGTGCCAGCAGCCAAGAGTTGGCAGGCCCCGGGGAGCTGTTTTTT.

The rearrangement uses TRBV4-2 and TRBJ1-2; D ambiguous. CDR3 size: 14 residues. V gave up 0 bases and J gave up 6 bases, with 11 bases separating them. Germline values: CDR1 LGHNA, CDR2 YNFKEQ. The CDR3 DNA is TGTGCCAGCAGCCAAGACGTAGGGCGGGATGGCTACACCTTC. This encodes CASSQDVGRDGYTF.

This clone has more than one count but fewer than ten. The chain uses TRBV13 and TRBJ1-5; 7 bases match TRBD1. Germline lookup yields CDR1 PRHDT and CDR2 FYEKMQ (reference sequence). With 5 bases clipped from V and 3 bases from J, the junction kept 4 bases outside the gene matches. This CDR3 spans 14 amino acids. The CDR3 DNA follows: TGTGCCAGCAGCCTGGGACAGATCAATCAGCCCCAGCATTTT. As protein: CASSLGQINQPQHF.

This clone was observed a handful of times. The gene calls are TRBV30 and TRBJ1-5; unclear D gene. V dropped 3 bases and J dropped 4 bases, with 13 bases sitting between them. CDR3 length equals 14 residues. Germline lookup yields CDR1 GTSNPN and CDR2 SVGIG (reference sequence). The CDR3 bases are TGTGCCTGGAGCACCGGATCCGGGAATCAGCCCCAGCATTTT. Its translation is CAWSTGSGNQPQHF.

The CDR3 nucleotides are TGTGCCAGCAGCTTAGGGACTAGCAACGAGCAGTACTTC. Protein sequence: CASSLGTSNEQYF. The rearrangement joins TRBV7-2 to TRBJ2-7, with 8 nucleotides matching TRBD2. CDR3 length equals 13 residues. J lost 5 bases, V lost 1 base, and 1 base had no gene match. CDR1 and CDR2 from the germline V gene are SGHTA and FQGNSA. Full variable domain (rest looked up from reference TRBV7-2 and TRBJ2-7): GAGVSQSPSNKVTEKGKDVELRCDPISGHTALYWYRQSLGQGLEFLIYFQGNSAPDKSGLPSDRFSAERTGGSVSTLTIQRTQQEDSAVYLCASSLGTSNEQYFGPGTRLTVT.

The chain uses TRBV7-2 and TRBJ2-1; D is perhaps TRBD2 (6 bases). This CDR3 spans 12 amino acids. The germline V gene has CDR1 SGHTA and CDR2 FQGNSA. Trimming stripped 5 bases from V and 8 bases from J, with 10 bases between. The CDR3 DNA follows: TGTGCCAGCAGCGGGACTTGGTATGAGCAGTTCTTC. It is translated as CASSGTWYEQFF.

The J gene is TRBJ1-5, the V gene TRBV20-1; 8 bases are shared with TRBD1. The CDR3 is 11 amino acids. Germline CDR1 DFQATT, CDR2 SNEGSKA (reference sequence). J was trimmed by 11 bases and V by 5 bases; bases with no gene match: 5. The CDR3 region is CSASPGQAQHF. CDR3 bases: TGCAGTGCTTCCCCGGGACAGGCCCAGCATTTT.

The chain carries TRBV7-3 and TRBJ2-1; TRBD2 aligns across 9 bases. Per the germline V gene, CDR1 is SGHTA and CDR2 is FQGTGA. The V gene end was trimmed by 0 bases and the J gene end by 10 bases; junction bases not matched to a gene: 10. The CDR3 length is 16 residues. The CDR3, as DNA: TGTGCCAGCAGCTTAACGGGACTAGCTGGCCTCAAGGAGCAGTTCTTC. It specifies CASSLTGLAGLKEQFF.

The V gene is TRBV18, the J gene TRBJ1-1, with 7 nucleotides matching TRBD1. The V gene end was trimmed by 1 base and the J gene end by 1 base; junction bases not matched to a gene: 3. Germline values: CDR1 KGHSH, CDR2 LQKENI. The CDR3 is 15 residues long. CDR3 region: CASSPQGQTNTEAFF. The CDR3 region has the DNA TGTGCCAGCTCACCACAGGGACAGACGAACACTGAAGCTTTCTTT. Variable domain in full (rest from reference TRBV18 and TRBJ1-1): NAGVMQNPRHLVRRRGQEARLRCSPMKGHSHVYWYRQLPEEGLKFMVYLQKENIIDESGMPKERFSAEFPKEGPSILRIQQVVRGDSAAYFCASSPQGQTNTEAFFGQGTRLTVV.

This clone has just a few counts. CDR3 residues: CASAGTGPYNEQFF. In DNA, the CDR3 is TGTGCCAGCGCGGGGACAGGCCCCTACAATGAGCAGTTCTTC. The chain has TRBV27 and TRBJ2-1, with 8 bases aligning to TRBD1. This CDR3 has 14 residues. Germline loops: CDR1 MNHEY, CDR2 SMNVEV (reference sequence). The ends lost 8 bases at V and 2 bases at J; junction bases unmatched: 5.

The V call is TRBV9, the J call TRBJ2-1; 10 nucleotides match TRBD2. The CDR3 runs to 17 residues. The germline V gene encodes CDR1 SGDLS and CDR2 YYNGEE. Trimming cost V 0 bases and J 9 bases; bases outside gene matches: 12. CDR3 coding DNA: TGTGCCAGCAGCGTAGGGTGGACTAGCGGTGCTGGGACTGAGCAGTTCTTC. It translates to CASSVGWTSGAGTEQFF. Complete variable domain (other parts from reference TRBV9 and TRBJ2-1): DSGVTQTPKHLITATGQRVTLRCSPRSGDLSVYWYQQSLDQGLQFLIQYYNGEERAKGNILERFSAQQFPDLHSELNLSSLELGDSALYFCASSVGWTSGAGTEQFFGPGTRLTVL.

The chain has TRBV2 and TRBJ2-7; the match to TRBD2 covers 9 bases. Trimming cost V 4 bases and J 2 bases; bases outside gene matches: 6. The germline gives CDR1 SNHLY, CDR2 FYNNEI. This CDR3 contains 15 residues. The CDR3 DNA is TGTGCCAGCAGTGTTGAACCTAGCGGGGCCTACGAGCAGTACTTC. Its translation is CASSVEPSGAYEQYF.

The rearrangement links TRBV30 to TRBJ2-5; 13 nucleotides line up with TRBD2. V trimming: 6 bases; J trimming: 5 bases; junction bases outside the gene matches: 9. Germline lookup yields CDR1 GTSNPN and CDR2 SVGIG (reference sequence). CDR3 length: 15 residues. CDR3 residues: CACKLTSGRLETQYF. In nucleotides, the CDR3 is TGTGCCTGCAAACTGACTAGCGGGAGGTTGGAGACCCAGTACTTC.

There are a few counts of this clone. The chain combines TRBV2 with TRBJ2-3; D might be TRBD2 (6 bases). This CDR3 comprises 15 residues. Germline CDR1 SNHLY, CDR2 FYNNEI. The ends were cut back, 4 bases at V and 1 base at J, with 12 bases in the middle. CDR3 sequence: CASSVPGVGTDTQYF. CDR3 nucleotides: TGTGCCAGCAGTGTCCCGGGAGTGGGCACAGATACGCAGTATTTT.

Points on this clone: This sample also contains other DNA sequences that code for the same CDR3. The chain carries TRBV6-5 and TRBJ2-7; TRBD2 is a possible D gene (5 bases). The CDR3 is 12 amino acids. V was trimmed by 4 bases and J by 5 bases, leaving 9 bases between them. CDR1 MNHEY and CDR2 SVGAGI come from the germline V gene. CDR3 in DNA: TGTGCCAGCAGTTTCGGGGTTCACGAGCAGTACTTC. Amino acids: CASSFGVHEQYF.

This chain connects TRBV28 to TRBJ1-1, with 8 bases lining up with TRBD1. V shed 5 bases and J 4 bases; nucleotides not matched to a gene: 9. Germline V lookup: CDR1 MDHEN, CDR2 SYDVKM. The CDR3 has 15 amino acids. The CDR3 coding sequence is TGTGCCAGCAGTCTCCAGGGGGCGGGGGTCACTGAAGCTTTCTTT. It is translated as CASSLQGAGVTEAFF.

This clone was seen a handful of times. This chain uses TRBV9 with TRBJ1-1; 9 nucleotides agree with TRBD1. CDR3 length: 15 residues. V gave up 4 bases and J gave up 1 base; unmatched junction bases: 5. Per the germline V gene, CDR1 is SGDLS and CDR2 is YYNGEE. CDR3 region: CASSPQGQGNTEAFF. The CDR3 nucleotides are TGTGCCAGCAGCCCCCAGGGACAGGGGAACACTGAAGCTTTCTTT. Based on the CDR3 plus reference TRBV9 and TRBJ1-1, the full variable domain is DSGVTQTPKHLITATGQRVTLRCSPRSGDLSVYWYQQSLDQGLQFLIQYYNGEERAKGNILERFSAQQFPDLHSELNLSSLELGDSALYFCASSPQGQGNTEAFFGQGTRLTVV.

The gene calls are TRBV19 and TRBJ1-2; 11 positions match TRBD1. Germline CDR1 reads LNHDA; CDR2 reads SQIVND (reference sequence). V gave up 7 bases and J gave up 8 bases; unmatched junction bases: 9. The CDR3 is 14 amino acids. The CDR3 DNA follows: TGTGCCAGTACCTCGGACAGGGGGCTGTGGGGCTACACCTTC. Translating it yields CASTSDRGLWGYTF.

This clone was recorded a few times. The V gene is TRBV7-2, the J gene TRBJ2-1; D might be TRBD2 (6 bases). This CDR3 is built from 14 residues. The V gene lost 5 bases and the J gene lost 6 bases, with 14 bases spanning the gap. Germline V lookup: CDR1 SGHTA, CDR2 FQGNSA. The CDR3 DNA is TGTGCCAGCAGCCCGGGGCGGGGACGCAATGAGCAGTTCTTC. Residues: CASSPGRGRNEQFF.

This clone was detected a few times. The chain's CDR3 is CASSPGGTGVDYGYTF. For the CDR3, the DNA is TGTGCCAGCAGCCCGGGGGGGACAGGGGTAGACTATGGCTACACCTTC. The V call is TRBV7-3, the J call TRBJ1-2, with 10 nucleotides matching TRBD1. The trim removed 5 bases at V and 3 bases at J, leaving 9 bases unmatched. The CDR3 length is 16 residues. Germline V gives CDR1 SGHTA, CDR2 FQGTGA.